This is a list of T cell receptor beta chains from one sample in a study of PD-1 blockade in classical Hodgkin lymphoma. Libraries were prepared by immunoSEQ multiplex PCR; TCRdb keeps only in-frame clonotypes and omits some of them. The data contain 25,000 to 40,000 clones, 65% to 90% of them singletons. The source was peripheral blood mononuclear cells (PBMCs), collected at baseline. These receptors originate from a human donor with classical Hodgkin lymphoma. CDR3s include the opening cysteine and the closing phenylalanine or tryptophan. The D gene is left open where the match is weak. Size values are once, few and many counts, or a class for expanded clones, and some rows have none.

TRBV5-1,.,TRBJ2-2,TRBD2,TGCGCCAGCAGCTTGCAGCTAGCGGGGGAATTCAACACCGGGGAGCTGTTTTTT,CASSLQLAGEFNTGELFF
TRBV9,.,TRBJ2-3,.,TGTGCCAGCAGCGTAGGCTTACAAGACGCAGATACGCAGTATTTT,CASSVGLQDADTQYF
TRBV5-4,.,TRBJ1-1,.,TGTGCCAGCGGGAGGGTTGACACTGAAGCTTTCTTT,CASGRVDTEAFF
TRBV28,.,TRBJ2-3,TRBD2,TGTGCCAGCAGTTTACAGCGGGGGGGCACAGATACGCAGTATTTT,CASSLQRGGTDTQYF
TRBV15,.,TRBJ2-3,.,TGTGCCACCAGCAGAGATAGGGACGCGCTTTCCACAGATACGCAGTATTTT,CATSRDRDALSTDTQYF
TRBV7-2,.,TRBJ1-5,TRBD1,TGTGCCAGCAGCGTACAGGGGGGTCAGCCCCAGCATTTT,CASSVQGGQPQHF
TRBV18,.,TRBJ1-2,.,TGTGCCAGCTCAGCCTACAGGGAAGAGGATAACTATGGCTACACCTTC,CASSAYREEDNYGYTF
TRBV18,.,TRBJ1-5,TRBD1,TGTGCCAGCTCACTAACAGGGGCAGGTGATACTGGCAATCAGCCCCAGCATTTT,CASSLTGAGDTGNQPQHF
TRBV19,.,TRBJ1-3,.,TGTGCCAGTAGGAGACAGTTCTCTGGAAACACCATATATTTT,CASRRQFSGNTIYF
TRBV10-3,.,TRBJ1-3,TRBD1,TGTGCCATCAGTGAGAGGGACAGAGAAAACACCATATATTTT,CAISERDRENTIYF
TRBV7-2,few,TRBJ2-7,.,TGTGCCAGCAGCTTGGAAGGAGGGGCGCCCTACGAGCAGTACTTC,CASSLEGGAPYEQYF
TRBV9,.,TRBJ2-2,.,TGTGCCAGCAGCGTAGACGTTAACACCGGGGAGCTGTTTTTT,CASSVDVNTGELFF
TRBV28,medium-sized,TRBJ1-6,.,TGTGCCAGCACCCCCCTTCCGGGACAATATAATTCACCCCTCCACTTT,CASTPLPGQYNSPLHF
TRBV6-1,.,TRBJ2-2,.,TGTGCCAGCATGTGGGGGGCAGACACCGGGGAGCTGTTTTTT,CASMWGADTGELFF
TRBV5-1,.,TRBJ2-7,.,TGCGCCAGCAGCTTGGAGGCCGGGAAGCTCTACGAGCAGTACTTC,CASSLEAGKLYEQYF
TRBV2,.,TRBJ2-2,.,TGTGCCAGCAGACGGTCACAGGCGAACACCGGGGAGCTGTTTTTT,CASRRSQANTGELFF
TRBV19,.,TRBJ1-2,.,TGTGCCAGTAGTGTCGGGACCGTCTATGGCTACACCTTC,CASSVGTVYGYTF
TRBV7-8,.,TRBJ2-7,TRBD1,TGTGCCAGCAGCTTCGGGACAGGGCTCTACGAGCAGTACTTC,CASSFGTGLYEQYF
TRBV14,.,TRBJ1-1,TRBD1,TGTGCCAGCAGCCCCTTGGACAGGGGGCTCACTGAAGCTTTCTTT,CASSPLDRGLTEAFF
TRBV7-9,.,TRBJ1-2,.,TGTGCCAGCAGCTTTGATTCTAACTATGGCTACACCTTC,CASSFDSNYGYTF
TRBV18,few,TRBJ1-4,.,TGTGCCAGCTCAGAAGCGGCAGGCTATAGTGAAAAACTGTTTTTT,CASSEAAGYSEKLFF
TRBV11-1,.,TRBJ1-1,TRBD1,TGTGCCAGCAGCGACAGGGGGTGGAACACTGAAGCTTTCTTT,CASSDRGWNTEAFF
TRBV4-2,few,TRBJ1-1,.,TGTGCCAGCAGCCAACAGGGGACTGAAGCTTTCTTT,CASSQQGTEAFF
TRBV30,.,TRBJ2-5,.,TGTGCCTGGAGGGGAGGAGGTGAGACCCAGTACTTC,CAWRGGGETQYF
TRBV5-5,.,TRBJ2-5,.,TGTGCCAGCAGCTTGGCGGTAGGACTGCAGTACACCGGGACCCAGTACTTC,CASSLAVGLQYTGTQYF
TRBV7-2,once,TRBJ2-1,TRBD2,TGTGCCAGCAGCTTAGATTGGGGGGGACGGTTCTTC,CASSLDWGGRFF
TRBV4-3,.,TRBJ2-4,TRBD2,TGCGCCAGCAGCCAGTCCGGGGGGGGCATTCAGTACTTC,CASSQSGGGIQYF
TRBV7-2,.,TRBJ2-1,.,TGTGCCAGCTATAGTCAGAGCTCCTACAATGAGCAGTTCTTC,CASYSQSSYNEQFF
TRBV7-2,.,TRBJ2-5,.,TGTGCCAGCAGCTTATTTCTAGACGGGGAGACCCAGTACTTC,CASSLFLDGETQYF
TRBV11-2,once,TRBJ2-5,TRBD1,TGTGCCAGCAGCTTAGGACAGGGGAAAGAGACCCAGTACTTC,CASSLGQGKETQYF
TRBV7-2,once,TRBJ2-2,TRBD1,TGTGCCAGCAACAAACGGGACAGGGCGAACACCGGGGAGCTGTTTTTT,CASNKRDRANTGELFF